What follows describes a single T cell receptor beta chain. The protocol was immunoSEQ multiplex PCR, while the TCRdb copy is restricted to in-frame clones and leaves out a portion. Counted here are approximately 75,000 clones, approximately 86% occurring once; the ten biggest clones make up less than 7.5%. The CDR3 is 16 residues long. Germline-derived CDR1 and CDR2 are SGHRS and YFSETQ. Trimming pared 0 bases from V and 4 bases from J, leaving 11 bases between. This entry comes from a study of blood T cell repertoires in COVID-19. Study context: T cells, B-cell-depleted T cells, or PBMCs supplied cDNA or gDNA.

Sequencing was done on a sample of peripheral blood. This sequence originates from a man older than 75 with COVID-19, enrolled during active disease. J is TRBJ2-6 and V is TRBV5-1; D gene uncertain. CDR3 residues: CASSLGPPGGANVLTF. CDR3 coding DNA: TGCGCCAGCAGCTTGGGCCCCCCTGGCGGGGCCAACGTCCTGACTTTC.